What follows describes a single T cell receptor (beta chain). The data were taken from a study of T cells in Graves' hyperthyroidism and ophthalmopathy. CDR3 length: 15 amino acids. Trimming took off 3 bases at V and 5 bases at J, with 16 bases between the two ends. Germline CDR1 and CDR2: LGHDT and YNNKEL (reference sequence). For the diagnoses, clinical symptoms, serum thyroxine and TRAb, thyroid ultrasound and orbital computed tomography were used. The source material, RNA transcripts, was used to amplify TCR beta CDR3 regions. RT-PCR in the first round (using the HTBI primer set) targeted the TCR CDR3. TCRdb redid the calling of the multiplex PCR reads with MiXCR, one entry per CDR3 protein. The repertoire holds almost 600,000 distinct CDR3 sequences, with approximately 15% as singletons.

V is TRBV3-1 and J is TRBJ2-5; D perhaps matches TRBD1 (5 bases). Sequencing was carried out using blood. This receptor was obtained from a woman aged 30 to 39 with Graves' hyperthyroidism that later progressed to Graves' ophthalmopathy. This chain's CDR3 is CASSHAGYLPETQYF. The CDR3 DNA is TGTGCCAGCAGCCACGCAGGGTACCTTCCGGAGACCCAGTACTTC.